This T cell receptor (beta chain) was profiled in a study of control samples from healthy donors and cancer patients. Clones were sequenced by immunoSEQ multiplex PCR, and TCRdb holds only the in-frame ones, with some missing. The table includes roughly 120,000 clones, just over 90% detected once. Germline V lookup: CDR1 GTSNPN, CDR2 SVGIG (reference sequence). CDR3 size: 11 residues. With 5 bases removed from V and 2 bases from J, the gap between germline ends came to 6 bases. Sequenced sample: blood. The sequence came from a human donor in good health. The donor label of this sample is uncertain. The gene calls are TRBV30 and TRBJ1-2; no clear D gene. CDR3 nucleotides: TGTGCCTGGTCCTTCAACTATGGCTACACCTTC. Its protein is CAWSFNYGYTF.